The 30 T cell receptor beta chains presented below share a single source sample, sequenced in a study of blood T cells in healthy people across ages. The authors ran a second PCR of roughly 6 to 12 cycles using a sample-barcoded 5' primer and a J-beta primer mix. TCRdb independently ran MiXCR on the 5' RACE reads; one entry per CDR3 protein. This table has about 760,000 distinct CDR3 sequences, around 50% appearing once. The sample was blood. All receptors come from a man between 40 and 49 years old in good health.

V usage is TRBV12-3 or TRBV12-4 and J usage is TRBJ2-7; D gene unclear. The CDR3 sequence is 14 residues long. Deletions cut 2 bases from V and 0 bases from J, with 8 bases between. The CDR3 region has the DNA TGTGCCAGCAGTTTAAGGAGACACTCCTACGAGCAGTACTTC. Its translation is CASSLRRHSYEQYF.

CDR3 bases: TGTGCCAGCAGGGACAGGGGGAAAAAAGAGACCCAGTACTTC. It specifies CASRDRGKKETQYF. The chain employs TRBV2 and TRBJ2-5, with 10 bases aligning to TRBD1. The V gene's germline CDR1 is SNHLY and CDR2 FYNNEI. The CDR3 length is 14 residues. The V and J ends lost 6 bases and 3 bases, in that order; junction bases with no gene match: 4.

The genes are TRBV5-1 and TRBJ2-2; perhaps TRBD1 as D (6 bases). This CDR3 is built from 15 residues. V was pared by 0 bases and J by 3 bases, with 9 bases between. Per the germline V gene, CDR1 is SGHRS and CDR2 is YFSETQ. The CDR3 DNA reads as TGCGCCAGCAGCTTGGACAGGGCCTACACCGGGGAGCTGTTTTTT. Its protein product is CASSLDRAYTGELFF. Looking up the rest from reference TRBV5-1 and TRBJ2-2 gives the full variable domain: KAGVTQTPRYLIKTRGQQVTLSCSPISGHRSVSWYQQTPGQGLQFLFEYFSETQRNKGNFPGRFSGRQFSNSRSEMNVSTLELGDSALYLCASSLDRAYTGELFFGEGSRLTVL.

The chain has TRBV7-9 and TRBJ2-3, with TRBD2 matching 7 bases. With V trimmed by 5 bases and J by 0 bases, 8 bases remained unmatched. CDR3 length equals 16 residues. Germline CDR1 is SEHNR and CDR2 is FQNEAQ (reference sequence). In nucleotides, the CDR3 is TGTGCCAGCAGCCGCAGCGGGGCTGCTAGCACAGATACGCAGTATTTT. This gives the protein CASSRSGAASTDTQYF.

The chain has TRBV6-2 or TRBV6-3 and TRBJ2-3; no clear D. V gave up 2 bases and J gave up 2 bases, with 8 bases separating them. Germline V gene data show CDR1 as MNHEY and CDR2 as SVGEGT. This CDR3 region has 14 residues. CDR3 bases: TGTGCCAGCAGTTACGACCAATACACAGATACGCAGTATTTT. Protein: CASSYDQYTDTQYF.

This clonotype appeared once. The chain couples TRBV27 to TRBJ2-1; possible D gene TRBD2, 5 bases. The better agreement between TRBJ2-7 and the DNA end casts doubt on the J call. Germline CDR1 is MNHEY and CDR2 is SMNVEV (reference sequence). CDR3 length: 15 amino acids. The CDR3 DNA follows: TGTGCCAGCAGTCCAACGGGGTATGGTGGGGATGAGCAGTACTTC. This codes for CASSPTGYGGDEQYF.

The V gene is TRBV20-1, the J gene TRBJ1-4, with a tentative D call TRBD1 (5 bases). The V end was cut by 1 base, the J end by 7 bases, with 13 bases between. The length of the CDR3 is 14 residues. CDR1 DFQATT and CDR2 SNEGSKA come from the germline V gene (reference sequence). CDR3 amino acids: CSARVGGNLEKLFF. The DNA of the CDR3 is TGCAGTGCTAGAGTCGGGGGGAATCTTGAAAAACTGTTTTTT.

In its sample, this clonotype was seen a few times. The J gene is TRBJ1-2, the V gene TRBV25-1; no reliable D call. The CDR3 is 13 amino acids. Germline assignment: CDR1 MGHDK and CDR2 SYGVNS. The ends were cut back, 8 bases at V and 8 bases at J, with 18 bases in the middle. DNA for the CDR3: TGTGCCAGCGCCTCACTCTATGGTCTGGGCTACACCTTC. Its protein product is CASASLYGLGYTF.

Worth noting for this clonotype: A much more abundant neighbour one base away suggests this may be a read error. The rearrangement links TRBV29-1 to TRBJ2-1; 10 bases are a match to TRBD2. The end of the DNA fits TRBJ2-7 better, so the J call may be wrong. Germline CDR1 is SQVTM and CDR2 is ANQGSEA. The CDR3 sequence is 15 residues long. The CDR3 spells CSVNKPSGGYNEQYF. The CDR3 nucleotides read TGCAGCGTGAACAAGCCTAGCGGGGGCTACAATGAGCAGTACTTC.

V is TRBV29-1 and J is TRBJ2-7; tentatively, D is TRBD2 (6 bases). CDR1 SQVTM and CDR2 ANQGSEA come from the germline V gene. The CDR3 loop spans 15 amino acids. V was pared by 1 base and J by 3 bases, with 16 bases between. The chain's CDR3 is CSVEAGQGGVYEQYF. The CDR3 DNA sequence: TGCAGCGTTGAAGCCGGGCAGGGAGGAGTCTACGAGCAGTACTTC.

This clonotype was found a few times. V usage is TRBV20-1 and J usage is TRBJ1-2; D not certain. V dropped 4 bases and J dropped 8 bases, with 17 bases sitting between them. The CDR3 spans 13 residues. Germline V CDR1 and CDR2: DFQATT, SNEGSKA (reference sequence). The CDR3 nucleotides read TGCAGTGCTACCCCCGGGATATTACACGGCTACACCTTC. It is translated as CSATPGILHGYTF.

This clonotype was picked up a small number of times. The V and J genes are TRBV27 and TRBJ2-4; D may be TRBD1 or TRBD2 (6 bases each). Matching the DNA end better, TRBJ2-7 makes the J call doubtful. The CDR3 is 14 amino acids. Germline values: CDR1 MNHEY, CDR2 SMNVEV (reference sequence). CDR3 coding DNA: TGTGCCAGCAGTTCCGGGGGCGCGTACCACGAGCAGTACTTC. Amino acids: CASSSGGAYHEQYF.

This clonotype was seen more than once but under ten times. The gene calls are TRBV7-2 and TRBJ2-1; 10 bases map to TRBD1. The CDR3 extends over 14 amino acids. Trimming at V came to 6 bases and at J to 8 bases, leaving 7 bases not matched to a gene. Germline CDR1 SGHTA, CDR2 FQGNSA. CDR3 amino acids: CASSSGQGIDEQFF. CDR3 DNA: TGTGCCAGCAGTTCGGGACAGGGGATCGATGAGCAGTTCTTC.

The J gene is TRBJ2-2, the V gene TRBV20-1; TRBD1 matches at 7 bases. Unmatched junction bases numbered 5, after V lost 3 bases and J lost 7 bases. CDR1 is DFQATT, CDR2 SNEGSKA, per germline (reference sequence). This CDR3 has 13 amino acids. CDR3 region: CSASTGVGGELFF. CDR3 bases: TGCAGTGCTAGTACAGGGGTTGGCGGGGAGCTGTTTTTT.

The chain uses TRBV7-2 and TRBJ2-7, with D perhaps matching TRBD1 (6 bases). The V gene's germline CDR1 is SGHTA and CDR2 FQGNSA. V was cut by 5 bases and J by 6 bases, with 14 bases left in between. The CDR3 is 13 residues long. This CDR3 reads CASSIRGWVEQYF. Here the CDR3 DNA reads TGTGCCAGCAGCATAAGGGGGTGGGTCGAGCAGTACTTC. The complete variable domain, with remaining parts taken from reference TRBV7-2 and TRBJ2-7, reads GAGVSQSPSNKVTEKGKDVELRCDPISGHTALYWYRQSLGQGLEFLIYFQGNSAPDKSGLPSDRFSAERTGGSVSTLTIQRTQQEDSAVYLCASSIRGWVEQYFGPGTRLTVT.

The chain combines TRBV7-2 with TRBJ2-1; 8 bases match TRBD2. V trimming: 6 bases; J trimming: 2 bases; junction bases outside the gene matches: 6. This CDR3 has 15 residues. The germline CDR1 and CDR2 sequences are SGHTA and FQGNSA. The CDR3 nucleotides are TGTGCCAGCAGTTCCACTAGCGGCACCTACAATGAGCAGTTCTTC. Translated: CASSSTSGTYNEQFF.

The chain employs TRBV4-3 and TRBJ2-3; TRBD2 matches 7 bases. The CDR3 contains 16 residues. Germline V gene data show CDR1 as LGHNA and CDR2 as YSLEER. Trimming at V came to 0 bases and at J to 5 bases, leaving 8 bases not matched to a gene. The CDR3 spells CASSQDGAGVRDTQYF. The CDR3 DNA is TGCGCCAGCAGCCAAGACGGTGCGGGAGTAAGAGATACGCAGTATTTT.

This clonotype was seen once. An end of the junction differs from the germline gene, which may be a read error. The chain employs TRBV5-1 and TRBJ2-5; the D gene is possibly TRBD1 (5 bases). CDR3 length: 15 amino acids. Germline V lookup: CDR1 SGHRS, CDR2 YFSETQ. In DNA, the CDR3 is TGCGTCAGCAGCTTGGCCCAAGGAGACAGCACAATAATGTACTTC. It encodes CVSSLAQGDSTIMYF.

This clonotype was seen only a few times. This chain uses TRBV7-2 with TRBJ1-2, with D perhaps matching TRBD1 (6 bases). V dropped 5 bases and J dropped 5 bases, with 12 bases sitting between them. Germline V gives CDR1 SGHTA, CDR2 FQGNSA. This CDR3 spans 13 amino acids. CDR3 amino acids: CASSPPGQYGYTF. CDR3 bases: TGTGCCAGCAGCCCCCCTGGACAGTATGGCTACACCTTC. Full variable domain (outside the CDR3, taken from reference TRBV7-2 and TRBJ1-2): GAGVSQSPSNKVTEKGKDVELRCDPISGHTALYWYRQSLGQGLEFLIYFQGNSAPDKSGLPSDRFSAERTGGSVSTLTIQRTQQEDSAVYLCASSPPGQYGYTFGSGTRLTVV.

This chain connects TRBV24-1 to TRBJ2-6; 12 nucleotides align to TRBD1. CDR1 and CDR2 (germline): KGHDR, SFDVKD. Trimming cost V 3 bases and J 0 bases; bases outside gene matches: 2. The CDR3 totals 18 residues. CDR3 region: CATSDPGQGASGANVLTF. The DNA for the CDR3 is TGTGCCACCAGTGATCCGGGACAGGGGGCCTCTGGGGCCAACGTCCTGACTTTC.

J is TRBJ2-1 and V is TRBV30; 8 bases agree with TRBD2. The CDR3 covers 13 residues. CDR1 is GTSNPN and CDR2 is SVGIG in the germline V gene (reference sequence). V dropped 3 bases and J dropped 8; count of bases not matched to a gene: 6. The CDR3 sequence: CAWSGGAWDEQFF. CDR3 bases: TGTGCCTGGAGCGGGGGGGCTTGGGATGAGCAGTTCTTC.

The genes are TRBV4-1 and TRBJ2-7, with 7 bases aligning to TRBD1. The J call may not be correct, given that the DNA end is closer to TRBJ2-5. The germline V gene encodes CDR1 MGHRA and CDR2 YSYEKL. This CDR3 is built from 15 residues. The CDR3 here is CASSQAGQGEETQYF. The CDR3 nucleotides are TGCGCCAGCAGCCAAGCTGGGCAGGGGGAAGAGACCCAGTACTTC.

V and J are TRBV5-1 and TRBJ2-5, with D uncertain. V was shortened by 2 bases and J by 4 bases, with 12 bases between the two germline ends. CDR1 SGHRS and CDR2 YFSETQ come from the germline V gene. CDR3 length: 14 residues. Here the CDR3 DNA reads TGCGCCAGCAGCTTCGGGCTTTTGGGAGAGACCCAGTACTTC. Translated, it gives CASSFGLLGETQYF.

V is TRBV6-5 and J is TRBJ1-4; D unclear. Trimming shortened V by 5 bases and J by 8 bases, and 15 bases separated the two germline ends. The CDR3 has 14 amino acids. Looked up from germline, CDR1 is MNHEY and CDR2 is SVGAGI. CDR3: CASSPPHSREKLFF. The CDR3 DNA follows: TGTGCCAGCAGTCCCCCGCACTCTAGGGAAAAACTGTTTTTT.

V and J are TRBV20-1 and TRBJ1-2, with no clear D. This CDR3 has 12 amino acids. Per germline, CDR1 DFQATT and CDR2 SNEGSKA (reference sequence). V gave up 0 bases and J gave up 5 bases, with 7 bases separating them. The CDR3 DNA follows: TGCAGTGCTAGAGATGATTCTTATGGCTACACCTTC. This gives the protein CSARDDSYGYTF.

The chain couples TRBV29-1 to TRBJ2-3; D call uncertain. Germline lookup yields CDR1 SQVTM and CDR2 ANQGSEA. The CDR3 length is 14 residues. Between the trimmed V and J ends, which lost 3 bases and 2 bases, there was a span of 12 bases. CDR3: CSVEFARFTDTQYF. CDR3 coding DNA: TGCAGCGTTGAGTTCGCCAGATTCACAGATACGCAGTATTTT.

CDR3 nucleotides: TGTGCCAGCAGTCCCAGTCCGGACAGAGTCTATGGCTACACCTTC. It yields the protein CASSPSPDRVYGYTF. V and J are TRBV7-2 and TRBJ1-2; tentatively, D is TRBD1 (6 bases). Trimming stripped 6 bases from V and 4 bases from J, with 18 bases between. The CDR3 totals 15 residues. CDR1 and CDR2 (germline): SGHTA, FQGNSA.

The chain recombines TRBV5-1 with TRBJ2-1, with 9 positions matching TRBD2. The CDR3 sequence is 15 residues long. Germline V gene data show CDR1 as SGHRS and CDR2 as YFSETQ. After removal of 0 bases from V and 8 bases from J, the junction contained 6 bases not matched to a gene. In DNA, the CDR3 is TGCGCCAGCAGCTTGGCGAGCGGGGGGTGGGATGAGCAGTTCTTC. This translates into CASSLASGGWDEQFF.

This sequence joins TRBV9 and TRBJ2-1, with 7 bases fitting TRBD1. V trimming: 0 bases; J trimming: 6 bases; junction bases outside the gene matches: 6. The length of the CDR3 is 15 residues. Germline lookup yields CDR1 SGDLS and CDR2 YYNGEE. CDR3: CASSVEGQPPNEQFF. Here the CDR3 DNA reads TGTGCCAGCAGCGTAGAGGGACAGCCCCCCAATGAGCAGTTCTTC.

J is TRBJ2-4 and V is TRBV24-1; the D gene is possibly TRBD1 (5 bases). V was cut by 5 bases and J by 13 bases, with 23 bases left in between. The CDR3 covers 15 residues. Looked up from germline, CDR1 is KGHDR and CDR2 is SFDVKD. DNA of the CDR3: TGTGCCACCAGTGCCCCAGGGTCCCCAGGTGATGAGCAGTACTTC. Encoded protein: CATSAPGSPGDEQYF.